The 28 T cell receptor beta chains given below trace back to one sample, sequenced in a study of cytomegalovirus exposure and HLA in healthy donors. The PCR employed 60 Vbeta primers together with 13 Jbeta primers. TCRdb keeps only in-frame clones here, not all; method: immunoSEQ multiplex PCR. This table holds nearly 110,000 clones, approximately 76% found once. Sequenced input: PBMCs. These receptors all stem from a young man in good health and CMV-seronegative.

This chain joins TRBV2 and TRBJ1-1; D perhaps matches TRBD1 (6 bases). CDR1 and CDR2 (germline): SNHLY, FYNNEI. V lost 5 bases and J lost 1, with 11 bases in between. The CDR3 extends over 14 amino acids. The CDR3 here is CASSTGTANTEAFF. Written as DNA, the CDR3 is TGTGCCAGCAGTACAGGGACGGCGAACACTGAAGCTTTCTTT.

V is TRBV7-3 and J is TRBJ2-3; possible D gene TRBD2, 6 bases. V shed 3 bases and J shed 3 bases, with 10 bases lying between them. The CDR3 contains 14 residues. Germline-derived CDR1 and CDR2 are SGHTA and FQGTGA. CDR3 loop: CASSLGLSTDTQYF. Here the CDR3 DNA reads TGTGCCAGCAGCTTGGGACTGAGTACAGATACGCAGTATTTT.

This chain's CDR3 is CASSMILAGRETQYF. The CDR3 region has the DNA TGTGCCAGTAGTATGATCCTAGCGGGGAGGGAGACCCAGTACTTC. The J gene is TRBJ2-5, the V gene TRBV19; TRBD2 aligns across 9 bases. Germline CDR1 reads LNHDA; CDR2 reads SQIVND (reference sequence). J gave up 5 bases and V 3 bases, and 7 bases lay outside the gene matches. The CDR3 consists of 15 residues.

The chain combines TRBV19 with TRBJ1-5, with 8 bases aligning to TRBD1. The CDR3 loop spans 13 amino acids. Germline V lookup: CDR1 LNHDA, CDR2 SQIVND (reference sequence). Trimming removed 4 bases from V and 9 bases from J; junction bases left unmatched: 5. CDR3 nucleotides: TGTGCCAGTAGTAGGACAGGGATGCCGCCCCAGCATTTT. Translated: CASSRTGMPPQHF.

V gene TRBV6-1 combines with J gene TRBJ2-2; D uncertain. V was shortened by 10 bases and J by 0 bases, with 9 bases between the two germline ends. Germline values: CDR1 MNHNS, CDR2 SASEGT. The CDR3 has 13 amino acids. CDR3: CATLSPNTGELFF. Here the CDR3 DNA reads TGTGCCACCCTGTCCCCGAACACCGGGGAGCTGTTTTTT.

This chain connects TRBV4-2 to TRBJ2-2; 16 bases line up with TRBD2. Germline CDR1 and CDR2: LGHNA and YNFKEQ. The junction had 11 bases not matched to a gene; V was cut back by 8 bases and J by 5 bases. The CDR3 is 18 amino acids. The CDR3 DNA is TGTGCCAGCGGCCCGGGACTAGCGGGGGGGATACAAACCGGGGAGCTGTTTTTT. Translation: CASGPGLAGGIQTGELFF.

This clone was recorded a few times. The CDR3 nucleotides are TGTGCCAGCAGTCCCCGCCGGGGTTATTCACCCCTCCACTTT. This translates into CASSPRRGYSPLHF. The rearrangement joins TRBV6-5 to TRBJ1-6, with unresolved D. Germline CDR1 is MNHEY and CDR2 is SVGAGI. This CDR3 region has 14 residues. The V end lost 5 bases, the J end lost 8 bases, and 13 bases lay between the germline ends.

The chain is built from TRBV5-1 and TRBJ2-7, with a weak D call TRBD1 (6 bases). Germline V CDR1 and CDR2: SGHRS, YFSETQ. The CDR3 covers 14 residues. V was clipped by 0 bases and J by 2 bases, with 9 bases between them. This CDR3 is CASSLAGQTYEQYF. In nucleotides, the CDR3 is TGCGCCAGCAGCTTGGCCGGACAGACCTACGAGCAGTACTTC.

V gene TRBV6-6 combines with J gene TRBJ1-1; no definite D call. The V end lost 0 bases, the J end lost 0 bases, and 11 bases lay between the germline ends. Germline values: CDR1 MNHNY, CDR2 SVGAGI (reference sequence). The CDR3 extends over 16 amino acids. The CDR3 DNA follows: TGTGCCAGCAGTTACTCGAAAGTCAGATTGAACACTGAAGCTTTCTTT. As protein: CASSYSKVRLNTEAFF.

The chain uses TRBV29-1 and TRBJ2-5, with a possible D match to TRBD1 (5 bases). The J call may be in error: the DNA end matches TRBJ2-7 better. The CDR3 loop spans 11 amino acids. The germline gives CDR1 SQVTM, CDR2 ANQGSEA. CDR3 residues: CSAGHVYEQYF. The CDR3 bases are TGCAGCGCCGGACATGTCTACGAGCAGTACTTC.

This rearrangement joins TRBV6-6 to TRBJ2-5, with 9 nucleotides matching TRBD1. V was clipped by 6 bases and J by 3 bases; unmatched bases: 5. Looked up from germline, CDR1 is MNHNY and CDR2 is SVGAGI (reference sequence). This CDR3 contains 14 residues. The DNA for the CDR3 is TGTGCCAGCAGAAACACAGGGGGCGAAGAGACCCAGTACTTC. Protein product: CASRNTGGEETQYF.

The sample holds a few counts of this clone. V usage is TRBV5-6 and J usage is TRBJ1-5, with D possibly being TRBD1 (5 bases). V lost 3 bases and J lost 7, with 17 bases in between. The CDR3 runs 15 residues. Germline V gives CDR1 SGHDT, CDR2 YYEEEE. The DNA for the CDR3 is TGTGCCAGCAGCTGGGGCGGGGTTCTAGGACAGCCCCAGCATTTT. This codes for CASSWGGVLGQPQHF.

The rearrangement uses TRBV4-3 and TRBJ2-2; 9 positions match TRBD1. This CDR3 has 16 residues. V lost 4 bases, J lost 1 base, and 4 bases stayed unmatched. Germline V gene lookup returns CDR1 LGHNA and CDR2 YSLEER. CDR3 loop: CASSRHRGQNTGELFF. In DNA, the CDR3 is TGCGCCAGCAGCCGACACAGGGGGCAGAACACCGGGGAGCTGTTTTTT.

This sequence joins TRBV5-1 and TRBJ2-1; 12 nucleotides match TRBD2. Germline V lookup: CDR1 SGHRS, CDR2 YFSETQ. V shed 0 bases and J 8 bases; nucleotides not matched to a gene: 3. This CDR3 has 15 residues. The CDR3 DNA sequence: TGCGCCAGCAGCTTGGGGACTAGCGGGGCCCATGAGCAGTTCTTC. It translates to CASSLGTSGAHEQFF.

CDR3 region: CASSLEPRTGEGLEQYF. The DNA for the CDR3 is TGTGCCAGCAGTTTAGAACCTCGGACAGGGGAAGGGCTCGAGCAGTACTTC. This chain uses TRBV28 with TRBJ2-7; the match to TRBD1 covers 9 bases. Per germline, CDR1 MDHEN and CDR2 SYDVKM. Unmatched junction bases numbered 14, after V lost 2 bases and J lost 6 bases. The CDR3 sequence is 17 residues long.

CDR3 sequence: CASSQRGLAGDYEQYF. In nucleotides, the CDR3 is TGTGCCAGCAGCCAGAGAGGACTAGCGGGCGACTACGAGCAGTACTTC. The rearrangement links TRBV5-4 to TRBJ2-7; 11 nucleotides match TRBD2. Germline loops: CDR1 SGHNT, CDR2 YYREEE (reference sequence). The V segment lost 4 bases and the J segment 3 bases; nucleotides outside the gene matches: 9. The CDR3 runs to 16 residues.

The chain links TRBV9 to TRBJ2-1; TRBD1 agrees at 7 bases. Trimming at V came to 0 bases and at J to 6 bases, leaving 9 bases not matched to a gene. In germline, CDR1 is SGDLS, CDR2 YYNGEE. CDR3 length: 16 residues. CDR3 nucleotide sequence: TGTGCCAGCAGCGTAGCAGCAGGGGGTTCGGGCAATGAGCAGTTCTTC. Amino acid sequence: CASSVAAGGSGNEQFF.

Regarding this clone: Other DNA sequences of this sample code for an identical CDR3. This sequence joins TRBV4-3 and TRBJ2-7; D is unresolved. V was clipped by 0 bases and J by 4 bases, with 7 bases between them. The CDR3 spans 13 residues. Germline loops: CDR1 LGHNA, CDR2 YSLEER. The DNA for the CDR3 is TGCGCCAGCAGCCAAGACAGATCATACGAGCAGTACTTC. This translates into CASSQDRSYEQYF.

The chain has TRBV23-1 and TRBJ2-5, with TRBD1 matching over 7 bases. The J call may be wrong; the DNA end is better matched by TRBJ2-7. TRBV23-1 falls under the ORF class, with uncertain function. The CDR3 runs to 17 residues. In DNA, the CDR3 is TGCGCCAGCAGTCAATCTGGTCAGGGGGTGGGCCCCTACGAGCAGTACTTC. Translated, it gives CASSQSGQGVGPYEQYF.

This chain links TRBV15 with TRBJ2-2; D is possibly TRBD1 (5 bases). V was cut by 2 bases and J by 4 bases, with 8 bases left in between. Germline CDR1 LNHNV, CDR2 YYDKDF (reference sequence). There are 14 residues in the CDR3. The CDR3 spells CATSRRTSTGELFF. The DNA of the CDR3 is TGTGCCACCAGCAGAAGGACATCCACCGGGGAGCTGTTTTTT.

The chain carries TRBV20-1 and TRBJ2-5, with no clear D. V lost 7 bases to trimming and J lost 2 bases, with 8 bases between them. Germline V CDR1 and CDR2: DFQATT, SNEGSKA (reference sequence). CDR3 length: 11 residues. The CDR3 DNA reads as TGCAGTGGGCAAGTTCAAGAGACCCAGTACTTC. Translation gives CSGQVQETQYF.

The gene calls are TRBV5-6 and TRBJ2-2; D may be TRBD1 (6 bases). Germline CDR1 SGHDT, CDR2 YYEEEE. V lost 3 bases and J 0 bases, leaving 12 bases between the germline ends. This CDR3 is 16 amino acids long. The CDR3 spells CASSWTGTTNTGELFF. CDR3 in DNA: TGTGCCAGCAGCTGGACCGGGACAACGAACACCGGGGAGCTGTTTTTT. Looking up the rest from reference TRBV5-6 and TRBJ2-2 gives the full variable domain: DAGVTQSPTHLIKTRGQQVTLRCSPKSGHDTVSWYQQALGQGPQFIFQYYEEEERQRGNFPDRFSGHQFPNYSSELNVNALLLGDSALYLCASSWTGTTNTGELFFGEGSRLTVL.

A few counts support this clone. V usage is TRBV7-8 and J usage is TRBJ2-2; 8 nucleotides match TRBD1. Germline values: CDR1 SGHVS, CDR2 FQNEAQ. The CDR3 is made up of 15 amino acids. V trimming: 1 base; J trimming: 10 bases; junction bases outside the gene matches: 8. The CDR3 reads CASSLVRTGSSELFF. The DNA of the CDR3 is TGTGCCAGCAGCTTAGTCCGGACAGGGTCGTCGGAGCTGTTTTTT.

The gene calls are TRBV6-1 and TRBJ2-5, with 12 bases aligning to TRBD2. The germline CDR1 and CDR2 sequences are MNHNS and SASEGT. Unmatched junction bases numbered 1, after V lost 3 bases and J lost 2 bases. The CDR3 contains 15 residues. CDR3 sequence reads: CASSDLAGGQETQYF. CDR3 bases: TGTGCCAGCAGTGACCTAGCGGGGGGGCAAGAGACCCAGTACTTC.

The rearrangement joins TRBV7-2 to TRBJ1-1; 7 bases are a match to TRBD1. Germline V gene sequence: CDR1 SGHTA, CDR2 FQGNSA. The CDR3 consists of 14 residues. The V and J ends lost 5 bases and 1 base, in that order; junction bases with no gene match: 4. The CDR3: CASSPRQGNTEAFF. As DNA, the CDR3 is TGTGCCAGCAGCCCGCGACAGGGGAACACTGAAGCTTTCTTT. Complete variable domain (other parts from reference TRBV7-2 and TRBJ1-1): GAGVSQSPSNKVTEKGKDVELRCDPISGHTALYWYRQSLGQGLEFLIYFQGNSAPDKSGLPSDRFSAERTGGSVSTLTIQRTQQEDSAVYLCASSPRQGNTEAFFGQGTRLTVV.

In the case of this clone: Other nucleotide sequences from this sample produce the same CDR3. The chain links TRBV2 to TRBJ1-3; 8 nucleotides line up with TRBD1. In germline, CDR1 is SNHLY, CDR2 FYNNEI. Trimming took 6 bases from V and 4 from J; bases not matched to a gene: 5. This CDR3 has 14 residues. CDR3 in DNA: TGTGCCAGCAGCCGCGGACAGGGCGGAAACACCATATATTTT. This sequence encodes CASSRGQGGNTIYF.

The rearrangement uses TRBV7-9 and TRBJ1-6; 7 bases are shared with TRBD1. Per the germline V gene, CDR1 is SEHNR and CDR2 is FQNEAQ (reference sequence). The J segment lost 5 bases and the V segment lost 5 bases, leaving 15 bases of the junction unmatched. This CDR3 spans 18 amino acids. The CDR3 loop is CASSPRTGSNRDNSPLHF. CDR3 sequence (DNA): TGTGCCAGCAGCCCAAGGACAGGATCTAATAGGGATAATTCACCCCTCCACTTT.

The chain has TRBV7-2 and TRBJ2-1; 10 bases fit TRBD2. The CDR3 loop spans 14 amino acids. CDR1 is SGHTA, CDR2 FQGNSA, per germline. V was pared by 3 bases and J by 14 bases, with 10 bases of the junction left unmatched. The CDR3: CASSLFPGLAREFF. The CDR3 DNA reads TGTGCCAGCAGCTTGTTCCCGGGACTAGCGCGCGAGTTCTTC.